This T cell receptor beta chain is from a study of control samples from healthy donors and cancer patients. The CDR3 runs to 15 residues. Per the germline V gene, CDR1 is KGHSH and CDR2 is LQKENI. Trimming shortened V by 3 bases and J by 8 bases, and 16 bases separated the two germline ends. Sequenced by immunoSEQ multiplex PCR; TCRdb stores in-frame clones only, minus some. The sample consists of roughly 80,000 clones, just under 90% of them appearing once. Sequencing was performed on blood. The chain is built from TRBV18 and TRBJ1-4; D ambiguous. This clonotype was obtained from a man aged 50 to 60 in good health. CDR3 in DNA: TGTGCCAGCTCACCCCCTGGGAGACCCATAGAAAAACTGTTTTTT. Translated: CASSPPGRPIEKLFF.